This is a list of T cell receptor beta chains from one sample in a study of CXCR3-negative and CXCR3-positive naive CD8 T cells. TCRdb reprocessed the 5' RACE reads, keeping one entry per CDR3 protein, no DNA. Found here are 20,000 to 25,000 distinct CDR3 sequences; the top ten clones hold less than 5%. Specimen: naive CXCR3- CD8+ T cells from blood. The receptor set was obtained from a human donor in good health. Some clones in this sample may be carry-over from other donors' samples. Each CDR3 is given with its conserved first and last residue. Fields, in order: J gene, V gene, CDR3 length, clone size, CDR3 protein. Clone sizes are given selectively: once, few, many, or a class where the clone is expanded.

>TRBJ1-6|TRBV5-1|16|medium-sized
CASSLGPSSYNSPLHF
>TRBJ2-2|TRBV29-1|16|.
CSVEDQEGARTGELVF
>TRBJ2-7|TRBV29-1|14|.
CSVILGTGSYEQYF
>TRBJ1-2|TRBV12-3/TRBV12-4|11|.
CATIRSLGYTF
>TRBJ1-1|TRBV5-1|14|.
CASSFGGKNTEAFF
>TRBJ2-2|TRBV28|14|.
CASSRLIDAGELFF
>TRBJ1-4|TRBV6-2/TRBV6-3|16|.
CASRRLEYATNEKLFF
>TRBJ1-1|TRBV27|12|.
CASSLSGTEAFF
>TRBJ2-5|TRBV7-9|16|.
CASSSPGRQDQETQYF
>TRBJ1-2|TRBV27|13|.
CASSPRSIYGYTF
>TRBJ2-7|TRBV20-1|13|.
CSARADTDYEQYF
>TRBJ2-3|TRBV7-2|19|.
CASSLSGGTGAFSTDTQYF
>TRBJ2-1|TRBV6-5|11|.
CASSGDNEQFF
>TRBJ1-2|TRBV7-2|14|.
CASSGTGVINGYTF
>TRBJ2-1|TRBV5-1|14|.
CASSLGQGVNEQFF
>TRBJ1-1|TRBV28|14|.
CASNRNRGYTEAFF
>TRBJ1-5|TRBV4-1|15|medium-sized
CASSQGTGINQPQHF
>TRBJ1-2|TRBV29-1|12|.
CSVRSGGLGYTF
>TRBJ1-2|TRBV28|16|.
CASSTETAGAPYGYTF
>TRBJ1-1|TRBV7-9|14|.
CASEPGRAGTEAFF
>TRBJ2-3|TRBV29-1|15|.
CSVDGSEGLSDTQYF
>TRBJ2-7|TRBV6-2/TRBV6-3|17|.
CASSHGLAGVPPYEQYF
>TRBJ2-2|TRBV6-4|14|medium-sized
CASSEGGGTGELFF
>TRBJ1-1|TRBV4-1|15|.
CASSSRETLITEAFF
>TRBJ1-5|TRBV2|14|.
CASSPDIGNQPQHF
>TRBJ1-2|TRBV27|14|.
CASKYGQGAYGYTF
>TRBJ2-7|TRBV7-2|15|.
CASSSVAGATYTQYF
>TRBJ2-4|TRBV20-1|12|.
CSARDYGEVRGF
>TRBJ2-7|TRBV10-3|14|.
CAISEDRGSYEQYF
>TRBJ2-1|TRBV19|13|.
CASGQGVYNEQFF
>TRBJ1-2|TRBV7-9|13|.
CASILVSADGYTF
>TRBJ2-3|TRBV7-2|13|.
CASSLGGTNTQYF
>TRBJ2-7|TRBV29-1|13|.
CSVFLTADYEQYF
>TRBJ1-3|TRBV29-1|13|.
CSVEVGPSNTIYF
>TRBJ2-4|TRBV10-1|13|.
CASSEPGGNIQYF